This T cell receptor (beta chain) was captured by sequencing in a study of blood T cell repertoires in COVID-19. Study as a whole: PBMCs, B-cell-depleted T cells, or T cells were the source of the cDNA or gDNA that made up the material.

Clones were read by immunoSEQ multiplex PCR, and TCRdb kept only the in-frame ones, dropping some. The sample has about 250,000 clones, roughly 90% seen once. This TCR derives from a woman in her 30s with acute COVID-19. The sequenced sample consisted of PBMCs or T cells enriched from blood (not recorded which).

CDR3 residues: CSAPLGQGAFF. DNA of the CDR3: TGCAGTGCGCCGTTAGGGCAGGGAGCTTTCTTT. The chain uses TRBV20-1 and TRBJ1-1; D perhaps matches TRBD1 (5 bases). The CDR3 is made up of 11 amino acids. CDR1 is DFQATT and CDR2 is SNEGSKA in the germline V gene (reference sequence). Trimming stripped 6 bases from V and 10 bases from J, with 15 bases between.